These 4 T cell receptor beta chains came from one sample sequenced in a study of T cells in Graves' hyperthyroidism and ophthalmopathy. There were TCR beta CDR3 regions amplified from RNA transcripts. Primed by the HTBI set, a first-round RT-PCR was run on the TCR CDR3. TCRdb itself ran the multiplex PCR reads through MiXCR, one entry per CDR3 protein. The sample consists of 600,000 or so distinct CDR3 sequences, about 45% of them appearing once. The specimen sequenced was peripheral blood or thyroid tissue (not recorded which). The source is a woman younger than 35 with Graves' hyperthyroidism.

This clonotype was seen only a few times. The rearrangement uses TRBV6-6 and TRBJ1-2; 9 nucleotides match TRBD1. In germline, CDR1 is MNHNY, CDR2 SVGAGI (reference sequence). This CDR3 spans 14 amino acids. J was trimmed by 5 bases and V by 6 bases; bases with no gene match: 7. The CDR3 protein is CASRSGTGSYGYTF. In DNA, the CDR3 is TGTGCCAGCAGATCCGGGACAGGGTCTTATGGCTACACCTTC.

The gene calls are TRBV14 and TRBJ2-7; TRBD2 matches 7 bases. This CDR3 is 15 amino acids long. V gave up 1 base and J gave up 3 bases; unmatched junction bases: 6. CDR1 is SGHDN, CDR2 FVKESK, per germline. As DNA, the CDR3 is TGTGCCAGCAGCCAAGGGGCTAGCGGCAGCTACGAGCAGTACTTC. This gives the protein CASSQGASGSYEQYF.

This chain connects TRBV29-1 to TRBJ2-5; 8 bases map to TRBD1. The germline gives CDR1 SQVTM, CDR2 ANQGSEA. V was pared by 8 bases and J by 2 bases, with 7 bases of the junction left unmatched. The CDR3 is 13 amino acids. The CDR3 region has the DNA TGCAGCATCAGGGGGCAGGGTCAAGAGACCCAGTACTTC. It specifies CSIRGQGQETQYF. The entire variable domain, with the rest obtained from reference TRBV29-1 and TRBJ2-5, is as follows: SAVISQKPSRDICQRGTSLTIQCQVDSQVTMMFWYRQQPGQSLTLIATANQGSEATYESGFVIDKFPISRPNLTFSTLTVSNMSPEDSSIYLCSIRGQGQETQYFGPGTRLLVL.

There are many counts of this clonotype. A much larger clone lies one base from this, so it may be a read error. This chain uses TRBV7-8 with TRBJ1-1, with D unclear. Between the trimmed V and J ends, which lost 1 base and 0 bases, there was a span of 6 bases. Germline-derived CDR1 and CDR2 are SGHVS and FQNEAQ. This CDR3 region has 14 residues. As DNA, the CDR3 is TGTGCCAGCAGCTTAGGACATATGAACACTGAAGCTTTCTTT. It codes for CASSLGHMNTEAFF.